Below, 24 T cell receptor beta chains from the same sample are listed, as sequenced in a study of T-cell reconstitution after alpha-beta-depleted transplantation in children. Using unique molecular identifiers, the investigators prepared the TCRbeta library. A single record per CDR3 protein comes from TCRdb applying MiXCR to the PCR reads. This sample carries around 200,000 distinct CDR3 sequences, about 9.5% of them seen once, and the ten largest clones take about 6%. Sequenced material: PBMCs from the stem cell graft donor, taken from the stem cell graft. These receptors all stem from a human donor who donated a stem cell graft to a child with acute lymphoblastic leukemia.

This clonotype came up a few times. This chain uses TRBV5-5 with TRBJ2-4; D is uncertain. Germline-derived CDR1 and CDR2 are SGHKS and YYEKEE (reference sequence). CDR3 length equals 13 residues. V gave up 4 bases and J gave up 2 bases, with 7 bases separating them. The CDR3 reads CASSATTKNIQYF. CDR3 sequence (DNA): TGTGCCAGCAGCGCTACAACCAAAAACATTCAGTACTTC.

J is TRBJ2-1 and V is TRBV7-6, with D perhaps TRBD1 or TRBD2 (6 bases each). From germline, CDR1 is SGHVS and CDR2 FNYEAQ. Trimming stripped 1 base from V and 5 bases from J, with 21 bases between. The CDR3 totals 18 residues. The CDR3 bases are TGTGCCAGCAGCTTAGGGAGGGGAACAGGGAAGGGGGACAATGAGCAGTTCTTC. Residues: CASSLGRGTGKGDNEQFF.

The chain employs TRBV10-2 and TRBJ2-7; D might be TRBD1 (6 bases). This CDR3 has 13 residues. Germline lookup yields CDR1 WSHSY and CDR2 SAAADI. Trimming left V 10 bases short and J 2 bases short, with 15 bases between. Here the CDR3 reads CATAGVTTYEQYF. CDR3 DNA: TGCGCCACTGCAGGGGTAACGACCTACGAGCAGTACTTC.

This clonotype was picked up many times. The chain employs TRBV7-2 and TRBJ1-5; D perhaps matches TRBD1 (5 bases). The germline V and J ends were trimmed by 5 bases and 4 bases, with 12 bases remaining between them. Germline V gives CDR1 SGHTA, CDR2 FQGNSA. The CDR3 runs to 14 residues. The CDR3 DNA sequence: TGTGCCAGCAGCCCGAGTGGGGGGAATCAGCCCCAGCATTTT. Protein: CASSPSGGNQPQHF. The entire variable domain, with the rest obtained from reference TRBV7-2 and TRBJ1-5, is as follows: GAGVSQSPSNKVTEKGKDVELRCDPISGHTALYWYRQSLGQGLEFLIYFQGNSAPDKSGLPSDRFSAERTGGSVSTLTIQRTQQEDSAVYLCASSPSGGNQPQHFGDGTRLSIL.

The chain links TRBV5-6 to TRBJ2-7; D perhaps matches TRBD2 (6 bases). Germline lookup yields CDR1 SGHDT and CDR2 YYEEEE. V lost 4 bases to trimming and J lost 6 bases, with 17 bases between them. CDR3 size: 14 residues. The CDR3 loop reads CASSRSGTGLEQYF. The CDR3 bases are TGTGCCAGCAGCCGCTCCGGGACTGGGCTCGAGCAGTACTTC.

In its sample, this clonotype was seen many times. The chain has TRBV20-1 and TRBJ2-1; D remains unclear. This CDR3 contains 11 residues. Between the trimmed V and J ends, which lost 6 bases and 5 bases, there was a span of 8 bases. The germline V gene encodes CDR1 DFQATT and CDR2 SNEGSKA (reference sequence). The CDR3 bases are TGCAGTGCCCTGTCGGACAATGAGCAGTTCTTC. This translates into CSALSDNEQFF.

The sample holds many counts of this clonotype. The chain joins TRBV5-1 to TRBJ2-1; D remains ambiguous. There are 15 residues in the CDR3. V lost 0 bases and J lost 7, with 14 bases in between. Germline V gene data show CDR1 as SGHRS and CDR2 as YFSETQ. CDR3 bases: TGCGCCAGCAGCTTGGGTCCGGAGCCCTGGAATGAGCAGTTCTTC. Its translation: CASSLGPEPWNEQFF.

This clonotype was seen a handful of times. The rearrangement joins TRBV7-6 to TRBJ1-4; D may be TRBD1 (5 bases). Trimming took off 8 bases at V and 7 bases at J, with 20 bases between the two ends. Germline V gives CDR1 SGHVS, CDR2 FNYEAQ. The CDR3 has 15 residues. CDR3 region: CASGTRVVMSEKLFF. The DNA for the CDR3 is TGTGCCAGCGGGACCCGGGTAGTAATGAGTGAAAAACTGTTTTTT.

Only a few counts were recorded for this clonotype. The chain joins TRBV28 to TRBJ1-2, with D perhaps TRBD1 (5 bases). With 5 bases removed from V and 4 bases from J, the gap between germline ends came to 17 bases. The CDR3 extends over 15 amino acids. Germline V gene sequence: CDR1 MDHEN, CDR2 SYDVKM. CDR3 coding DNA: TGTGCCAGCAGTCTTAATCCGGGACTCTCCTATGGCTACACCTTC. This gives the protein CASSLNPGLSYGYTF.

V usage is TRBV5-1 and J usage is TRBJ2-1; 10 nucleotides agree with TRBD2. Germline V gene data show CDR1 as SGHRS and CDR2 as YFSETQ. Germline trimming cut 1 base from V and 4 bases from J; bases unmatched to any gene: 5. The CDR3 extends over 16 amino acids. DNA of the CDR3: TGCGCCAGCAGCTTGCAAGCAGCGGGGGGGTACAATGAGCAGTTCTTC. Its protein product is CASSLQAAGGYNEQFF.

This clonotype was counted ten times or more. One end of the junction fails to match germline, which may point to a read error. The V and J genes are TRBV6-4 and TRBJ2-2; D might be TRBD1 (7 bases). Germline CDR1 is MRHNA and CDR2 is SNTAGT. The length of the CDR3 is 18 residues. The CDR3: CASSDSGYAGGNTGDLFF. The CDR3 nucleotides are TGTGCCAGCAGTGACTCCGGTTACGCAGGGGGGAACACCGGGGACCTGTTTTTT.

In its sample, this clonotype was seen a few times. V and J are TRBV19 and TRBJ2-2; no definite D call. The CDR3 runs to 14 residues. CDR1 and CDR2 (germline): LNHDA, SQIVND (reference sequence). V lost 2 bases to trimming and J lost 4 bases, with 8 bases between them. The CDR3 loop reads CASSITTLTGELFF. CDR3 DNA: TGTGCCAGTAGTATAACGACCCTCACCGGGGAGCTGTTTTTT.

In this sample, this clonotype turned up a few times. The rearrangement links TRBV15 to TRBJ2-3; D unclear. From germline, CDR1 is LNHNV and CDR2 YYDKDF (reference sequence). This CDR3 region has 17 residues. With 5 bases removed from V and 0 bases from J, the gap between germline ends came to 18 bases. CDR3 protein: CATSLRLGLSSTDTQYF. In DNA, the CDR3 is TGTGCCACCAGCCTCAGATTAGGGCTTTCTAGCACAGATACGCAGTATTTT.

This clonotype was found many times. The chain combines TRBV27 with TRBJ1-6; D is ambiguous. CDR1 and CDR2 (germline): MNHEY, SMNVEV (reference sequence). This CDR3 spans 14 amino acids. Trimming left V 7 bases short and J 13 bases short, with 20 bases between. This chain's CDR3 is CASTSTSRVGPLHF. Here the CDR3 DNA reads TGTGCCAGCACTTCGACCTCGAGAGTGGGCCCCCTCCACTTT.

The CDR3 spells CASSLDSGGLRNEQFF. In DNA, the CDR3 is TGTGCCAGCAGCTTAGATAGCGGGGGCCTACGCAATGAGCAGTTCTTC. The V call is TRBV7-6, the J call TRBJ2-1, with TRBD2 matching 9 bases. After removal of 1 base from V and 6 bases from J, the junction contained 7 bases not matched to a gene. Germline loops: CDR1 SGHVS, CDR2 FNYEAQ. The CDR3 has 16 amino acids.

V and J are TRBV20-1 and TRBJ2-3; possibly TRBD2 for D (7 bases). Germline CDR1 and CDR2: DFQATT and SNEGSKA (reference sequence). The V end lost 0 bases, the J end lost 0 bases, and 10 bases lay between the germline ends. This CDR3 has 15 residues. This chain's CDR3 is CSAREGGASTDTQYF. The CDR3, as DNA: TGCAGTGCTAGAGAGGGGGGGGCGAGCACAGATACGCAGTATTTT.

This clonotype was counted many times. The rearrangement links TRBV20-1 to TRBJ1-2; TRBD1 might be the D (5 bases). V was pared by 4 bases and J by 1 base, with 19 bases between. Germline V CDR1 and CDR2: DFQATT, SNEGSKA (reference sequence). This CDR3 region has 16 residues. In DNA form, the CDR3 reads TGCAGTGCTACCTCAGAACCGGGACGGGGTAACTATGGCTACACCTTC. It specifies CSATSEPGRGNYGYTF.

This clonotype came up many times. The chain joins TRBV29-1 to TRBJ2-5; D is unclear. This CDR3 is built from 12 residues. The germline V gene encodes CDR1 SQVTM and CDR2 ANQGSEA. Trimming took 4 bases from V and 5 from J, leaving 11 bases between them. For the CDR3, the DNA is TGCAGCGTTGTGTTCGGGCTGGAGACCCAGTACTTC. Its protein product is CSVVFGLETQYF.

Only a few counts were recorded for this clonotype. This chain connects TRBV7-9 to TRBJ2-5; D is unclear. V lost 1 base, J lost 5 bases, and 11 bases lay in between. The CDR3 is made up of 14 amino acids. Germline values: CDR1 SEHNR, CDR2 FQNEAQ (reference sequence). CDR3 in amino acids: CASSLEAFEETQYF. DNA of the CDR3: TGTGCCAGCAGCTTAGAGGCATTCGAGGAGACCCAGTACTTC.

This clonotype was picked up many times. The chain has TRBV6-1 and TRBJ1-5; D may be TRBD1 (5 bases). The germline V gene has CDR1 MNHNS and CDR2 SASEGT. The CDR3 runs to 15 residues. V lost 11 bases, J lost 0 bases, and 17 bases lay in between. The DNA of the CDR3 is TGTGCCTCGCGGATCAGGGCGTATAGCAATCAGCCCCAGCATTTT. Translating gives CASRIRAYSNQPQHF.

The CDR3 sequence: CANPRGTGANVLTF. CDR3 in DNA: TGTGCCAACCCTCGGGGGACTGGGGCCAACGTCCTGACTTTC. V usage is TRBV2 and J usage is TRBJ2-6; the D gene is possibly TRBD2 (6 bases). CDR1 is SNHLY, CDR2 FYNNEI, per germline. The CDR3 has 14 residues. The V end lost 10 bases, the J end lost 2 bases, and 12 bases lay between the germline ends.

Only a few counts were recorded for this clonotype. The chain links TRBV4-2 to TRBJ1-6; no clear D gene. Germline values: CDR1 LGHNA, CDR2 YNFKEQ. The germline V and J ends were trimmed by 2 bases and 7 bases, with 18 bases remaining between them. This CDR3 spans 17 amino acids. The DNA for the CDR3 is TGTGCCAGCAGCCAACACCAGGAGGGCTTTGGGAATTCACCCCTCCACTTT. Protein sequence: CASSQHQEGFGNSPLHF.

This clonotype was found a few times. The genes are TRBV4-2 and TRBJ2-2, with 15 bases fitting TRBD2. The CDR3 is 18 amino acids. V lost 4 bases to trimming and J lost 0 bases; unmatched junction nucleotides: 3. The germline CDR1 and CDR2 sequences are LGHNA and YNFKEQ. The CDR3 DNA is TGTGCCAGCAGCCCGCGGACTAGCGGGGGGGCGAACACCGGGGAGCTGTTTTTT. Translation gives CASSPRTSGGANTGELFF.

This clonotype was seen a handful of times. The chain employs TRBV5-1 and TRBJ1-1; possibly TRBD1 for D (5 bases). This CDR3 has 15 residues. Germline V CDR1 and CDR2: SGHRS, YFSETQ. V was shortened by 1 base and J by 1 base, with 11 bases between the two germline ends. The CDR3 here is CASSLIGTANTEAFF. DNA for the CDR3: TGCGCCAGCAGCTTGATCGGGACTGCGAACACTGAAGCTTTCTTT.